This is a list of T cell receptor beta chains from one sample in a study of vaccination and CD4 T cells after COVID-19. Each CDR3 protein is one row after TCRdb ran MiXCR on the PCR reads. The sample has 10,000 to 15,000 distinct CDR3 sequences, about two thirds seen once. The antigens these receptors bind are not known. Sequenced material: CD4+ T cells from blood, cultured in vitro. These receptors originate from a human donor who had recovered from COVID-19. Both conserved end residues are part of each CDR3. D genes are given only for firm matches. Size is omitted from some rows. Given values are once, few, many or a class for expanded clones.

J gene | D gene | V gene | clone size | CDR3 DNA | CDR3 protein
TRBJ2-1 | - | TRBV19 | few | TGTGCCAGTAGTATACCCCCCTTGCCGGGGGTGGAGCAGTTCTTC | CASSIPPLPGVEQFF
TRBJ1-1 | - | TRBV12-3/TRBV12-4 | - | TGTGCCAGCAGTCCTTTTAACACTGAAGCTTTCTTT | CASSPFNTEAFF
TRBJ1-5 | - | TRBV28 | - | TGTGCCAGCGCCTCCCCCTCTGGGCGCAATCAGCCCCAGCATTTT | CASASPSGRNQPQHF
TRBJ2-3 | TRBD2 | TRBV20-1 | - | TGCAGTGCTACTAAAATACTAGCGGATACGCAGTATTTT | CSATKILADTQYF
TRBJ2-7 | - | TRBV7-6 | - | TGTGCCAGCAGCTTAGGCGGACAGCGAGCCTACGAGCAGTACTTC | CASSLGGQRAYEQYF
TRBJ1-1 | - | TRBV19 | - | TGTGCCAGTAGTATAGAGGGGGCGGTTCGGAACACTGAAGCTTTCTTT | CASSIEGAVRNTEAFF
TRBJ2-7 | - | TRBV27 | - | TGTGCCAGCAGTTTATCTGTGGACTCTCCTATATTTAAAGAGCAGTACTTC | CASSLSVDSPIFKEQYF
TRBJ1-5 | - | TRBV6-1 | - | TGTGCCAGCAGTGAATCGAGGGAACGGAGTCAGCCCCAGCATTTT | CASSESRERSQPQHF
TRBJ1-2 | TRBD1 | TRBV7-9 | - | TGTGCCAGCAGCTCGGGACAGCGGGGCTACACCTTC | CASSSGQRGYTF
TRBJ2-7 | TRBD1 | TRBV5-5 | - | TGTGCCAGCAGCTCGCGACAGGGGGCCAGCTACGAGCAGTACTTC | CASSSRQGASYEQYF
TRBJ2-2 | - | TRBV27 | few | TGTGCCAGCAAGGGGCAGCGGAACACCGGGGAGCTGTTTTTT | CASKGQRNTGELFF
TRBJ2-5 | - | TRBV11-2 | - | TGTGCCAGCTCAATGAGGGGGCAAGAGACCCAGTACTTC | CASSMRGQETQYF
TRBJ2-4 | TRBD2 | TRBV10-3 | - | TGTGCCAGCAGTTACGCGGCGGGAGGGCCCGGAAACATTCAGTACTTC | CASSYAAGGPGNIQYF
TRBJ2-1 | - | TRBV2 | - | TGTGCCAGCAGTCTTCAGTATGGGCAGTTCTTC | CASSLQYGQFF
TRBJ2-3 | TRBD2 | TRBV7-9 | once | TGTGCCAGCAGCTTAGGACTAGCGGTCACAGATACGCAGTATTTT | CASSLGLAVTDTQYF
TRBJ2-2 | - | TRBV7-2 | few | TGTGCCAGCAGCCAAAACAGGGACTACACCGGGGAGCTGTTTTTT | CASSQNRDYTGELFF
TRBJ2-3 | - | TRBV6-1 | once | TGTGCCAGCAGCGAGGGACGTACTGCAGTGCCTAGCACAGATACGCAGTATTTT | CASSEGRTAVPSTDTQYF
TRBJ2-3 | TRBD2 | TRBV10-3 | few | TGTGCCATCAGTGAAGGCGGGAGTAGGGCAGATACGCAGTATTTT | CAISEGGSRADTQYF
TRBJ2-3 | - | TRBV19 | few | TGTGCCAGTAGTCACACAGATACGCAGTATTTT | CASSHTDTQYF
TRBJ2-5 | - | TRBV9 | - | TGTGCCAGCAGCGTAGAGAACGTAGCATCGGAGACCCAGTACTTC | CASSVENVASETQYF